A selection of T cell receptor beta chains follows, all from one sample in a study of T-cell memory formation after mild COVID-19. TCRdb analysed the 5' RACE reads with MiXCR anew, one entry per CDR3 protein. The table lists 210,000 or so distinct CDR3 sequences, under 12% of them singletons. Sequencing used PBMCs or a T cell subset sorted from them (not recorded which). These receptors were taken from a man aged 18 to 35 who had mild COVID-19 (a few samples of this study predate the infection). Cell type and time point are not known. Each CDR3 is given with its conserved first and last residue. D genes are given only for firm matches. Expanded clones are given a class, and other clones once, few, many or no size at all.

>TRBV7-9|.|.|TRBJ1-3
TGTGCCAGCAGCTTAAGTCAGACCGGCTCTGGAAACACCATATATTTT
CASSLSQTGSGNTIYF
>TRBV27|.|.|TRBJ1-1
TGTGCCAGCAGTTTATATACGAGAGACACTGAAGCTTTCTTT
CASSLYTRDTEAFF
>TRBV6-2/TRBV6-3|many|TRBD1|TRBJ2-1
TGTGCCAGCAGTCCTCTTTGGACAGGGGTATCCTCCTACAATGAGCAGTTCTTC
CASSPLWTGVSSYNEQFF
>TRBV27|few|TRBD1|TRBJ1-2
TGTGCCAGCAGTTCCCACGGACAGGCAGCAGCCTATGGCTACACCTTC
CASSSHGQAAAYGYTF
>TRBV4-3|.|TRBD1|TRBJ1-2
TGCGCCAGCAGCCAAGAGCGACAGGGTGGCTACACCTTC
CASSQERQGGYTF
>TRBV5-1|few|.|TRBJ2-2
TGCGCCAGCAGCTTGTGGGGGCCCGGGGAGCTGTTTTTT
CASSLWGPGELFF
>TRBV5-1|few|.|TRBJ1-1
TGCGCCAGCAGCTTGGCGGGGACGGCGAACACTGAAGCTTTCTTT
CASSLAGTANTEAFF
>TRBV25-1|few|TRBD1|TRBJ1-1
TGTGCCAGCAGTGAATGGGGACAGGAAGAAGCTTTCTTT
CASSEWGQEEAFF
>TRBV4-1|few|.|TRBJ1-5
TGCGCCAGCAGCCAGGCGTGGAATCAGCCCCAGCATTTT
CASSQAWNQPQHF
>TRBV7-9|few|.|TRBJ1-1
TGTGCCAGCAGCTCATTGAAACTGAACACTGAAGCTTTCTTT
CASSSLKLNTEAFF
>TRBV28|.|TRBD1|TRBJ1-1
TGTGCCAGCAGTTTATGGCAGGGGGCCCATGACACTGAAGCTTTCTTT
CASSLWQGAHDTEAFF
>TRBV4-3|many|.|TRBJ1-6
TGCGCCAGCAGCCAAGATCTAGGGGGGCCCAGCTCCTATAATTCACCCCTCCACTTT
CASSQDLGGPSSYNSPLHF
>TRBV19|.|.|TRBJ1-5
TGTGCCAGTAGTCCCCTCAGCCGGCCCCAGCATTTT
CASSPLSRPQHF
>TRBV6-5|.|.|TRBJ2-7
TGTGCCAGCAGAACAGGGTTCCCCTACGAGCAGTACTTC
CASRTGFPYEQYF
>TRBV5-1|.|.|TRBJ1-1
TGCGCCAGCAGCGGCGGACAGCTGAACACTGAAGCTTTCTTT
CASSGGQLNTEAFF
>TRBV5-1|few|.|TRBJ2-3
TGCGCCAGCAGCTTATCAGGGATATACGATACGCAGTATTTT
CASSLSGIYDTQYF
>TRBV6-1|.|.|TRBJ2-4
TGTGCCAGCATTGGGACATACGGGAACATTCAGTACTTC
CASIGTYGNIQYF
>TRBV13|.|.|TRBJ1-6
TGTGCCAGCAGCTTCCGGAGGAGAACACATAATTCACCCCTCCACTTT
CASSFRRRTHNSPLHF
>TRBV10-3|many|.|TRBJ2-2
TGTGCCACCTGGACTTCTATGAACACCGGGGAGCTGTTTTTT
CATWTSMNTGELFF
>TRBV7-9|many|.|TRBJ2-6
TGTGCCAGCAGTTCCTCTGGGGCCAACGTCCTGACTTTC
CASSSSGANVLTF
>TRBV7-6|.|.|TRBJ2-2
TGTGCCAGCAGCGAGGACCGAAACACCGGGGAGCTGTTTTTT
CASSEDRNTGELFF
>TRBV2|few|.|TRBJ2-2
TGTGCCAGCAGTGGTCAGTCCGGGGGGGAGCTGTTTTTT
CASSGQSGGELFF
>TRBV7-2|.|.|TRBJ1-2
TGTGCCAGCAGCTCCGGTCTCGGGAGAAACTATGGCTACACCTTC
CASSSGLGRNYGYTF
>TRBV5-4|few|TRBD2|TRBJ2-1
TGTGCCAGCAGCCCCGGGGGGGAGCGCAGGAATGAGCAGTTCTTC
CASSPGGERRNEQFF
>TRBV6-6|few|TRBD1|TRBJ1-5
TGTGCCAGCAGTTACGGGACAGGGATCAATCAGCCCCAGCATTTT
CASSYGTGINQPQHF
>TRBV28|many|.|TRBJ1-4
TGTGCCAGCAGTTCAAGGGACGCAACTAATGAAAAACTGTTTTTT
CASSSRDATNEKLFF
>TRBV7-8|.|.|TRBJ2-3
TGTGCCAGCAGCTTAGGATGGGACGGATTCACAGATACGCAGTATTTT
CASSLGWDGFTDTQYF
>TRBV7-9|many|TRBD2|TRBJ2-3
TGTGCCAGCAGCTTAGGGCTAGCGGGGGTCTATACGCAGTATTTT
CASSLGLAGVYTQYF
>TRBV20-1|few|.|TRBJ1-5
TGCAGTGCTAGAGGCCACCCACCGGGGGTGCCCCAGCATTTT
CSARGHPPGVPQHF
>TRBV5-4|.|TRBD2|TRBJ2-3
TGTGCCAGCAGCTTGTTTGCGGGGGGGGTCGGCACAGATACGCAGTATTTT
CASSLFAGGVGTDTQYF
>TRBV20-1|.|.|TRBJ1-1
TGCAGTGCACGACGTGGGGGGGGGAACACTGAAGCTTTCTTT
CSARRGGGNTEAFF
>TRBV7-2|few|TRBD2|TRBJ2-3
TGTGCCAGCAGCTTATCTCAGCGGGGGGGCATTGATACGCAGTATTTT
CASSLSQRGGIDTQYF
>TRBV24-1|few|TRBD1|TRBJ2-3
TGTGCCACCGCCGGACAGGGGCGCACAGATACGCAGTATTTT
CATAGQGRTDTQYF
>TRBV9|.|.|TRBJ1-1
TGTGCCAGCAGCGCTTTCAACAGGGCCGATGGGACTGAAGCTTTCTTT
CASSAFNRADGTEAFF
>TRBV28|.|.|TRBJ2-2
TGTGCCAGCAGTCCCTCCCGACAGTACAGTCGGGAGCTGTTTTTT
CASSPSRQYSRELFF
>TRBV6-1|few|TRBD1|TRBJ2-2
TGTGCCAGCAGCGTGACAGGGGACTTCATCCGGGCGCTGTTTTTT
CASSVTGDFIRALFF